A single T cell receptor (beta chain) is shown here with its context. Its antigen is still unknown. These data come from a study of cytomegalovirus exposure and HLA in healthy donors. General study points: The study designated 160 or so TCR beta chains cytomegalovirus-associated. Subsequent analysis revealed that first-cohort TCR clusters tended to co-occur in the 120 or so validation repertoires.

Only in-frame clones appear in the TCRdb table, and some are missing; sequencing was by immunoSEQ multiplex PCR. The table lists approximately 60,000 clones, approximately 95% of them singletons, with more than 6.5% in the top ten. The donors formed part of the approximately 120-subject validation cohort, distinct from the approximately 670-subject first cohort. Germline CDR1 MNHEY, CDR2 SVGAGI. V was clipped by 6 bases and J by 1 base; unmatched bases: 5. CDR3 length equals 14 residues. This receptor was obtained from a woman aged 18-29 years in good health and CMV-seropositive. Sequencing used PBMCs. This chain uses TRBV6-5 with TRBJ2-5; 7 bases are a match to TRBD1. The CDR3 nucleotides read TGTGCCAGCAGCCCAGGACAGGTCCAAGAGACCCAGTACTTC. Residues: CASSPGQVQETQYF.